This T cell receptor (beta chain) was sequenced in a study of vaccination effects on CD4 cells after COVID-19. Repertoires were generated with immunoSEQ multiplex PCR, while TCRdb's copy carries only in-frame clones and drops some. The sample lists 20,000 to 30,000 clones, 69% occurring once. The CDR3 covers 16 residues. V dropped 3 bases and J dropped 5; count of bases not matched to a gene: 12. Germline V lookup: CDR1 MNHNS, CDR2 SASEGT. Within the ViraFEST assay, antigen-specific CD4+ T cells underwent expansion with viral peptide pools prior to sequencing. Upon completion of roughly ten days in culture, CD4+ T cells were isolated. The person was diagnosed with PCR-confirmed SARS-CoV-2 infection between March and December 2020. It was with about 10 IU/ml IL-2 and about 10 ug/ml peptides that around 1.8 million PBMC per well were cultured. Fresh IL-2-containing medium replaced half the medium on days 3 and 7.

Regarding the study as a whole: At late timepoints after vaccination, vaccine- and infection-induced clones shrank markedly.

In regard to this clone: Antigen specificity is unknown.

The sequencing used CD4+ T cells from PBMCs cultured with SARS-CoV-2 spike peptides, collected before COVID-19 vaccination. This TCR was sampled from a human donor who had a prior SARS-CoV-2 infection. The rearrangement uses TRBV6-1 and TRBJ2-5, with 7 bases fitting TRBD1. Here the CDR3 DNA reads TGTGCCAGCAGTGACCTTGGGACAGTAAGGGGGGAGACCCAGTACTTC. Translated, it gives CASSDLGTVRGETQYF.